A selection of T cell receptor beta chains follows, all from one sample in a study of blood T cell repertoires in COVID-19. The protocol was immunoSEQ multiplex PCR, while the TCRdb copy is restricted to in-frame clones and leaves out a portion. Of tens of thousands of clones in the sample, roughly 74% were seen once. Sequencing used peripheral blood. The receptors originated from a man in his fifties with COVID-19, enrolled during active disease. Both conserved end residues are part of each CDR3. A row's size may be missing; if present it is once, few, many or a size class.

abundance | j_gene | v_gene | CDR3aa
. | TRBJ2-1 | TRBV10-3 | CAISTTSGRYNEQFF
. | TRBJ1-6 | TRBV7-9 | CASSLLPGSYSPLHF
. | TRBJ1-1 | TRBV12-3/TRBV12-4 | CASTTGYTEAFF
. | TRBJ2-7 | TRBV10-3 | CATEKTGTRGEQYF
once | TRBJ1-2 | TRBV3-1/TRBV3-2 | CASSPTTGDGYTF
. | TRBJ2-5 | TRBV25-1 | CASSGLEGETQYF
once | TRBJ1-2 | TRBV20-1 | CSANIPGGYTF
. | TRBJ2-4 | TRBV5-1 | CASSTGTDVFSDIQYF
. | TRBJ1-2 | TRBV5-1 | CASSPRTGGGYTF
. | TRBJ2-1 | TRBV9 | CASSVDSGSYNEQFF
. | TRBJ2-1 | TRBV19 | CASSPPGERSYNEQFF
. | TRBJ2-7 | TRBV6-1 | CASSEWTPAYEQYF
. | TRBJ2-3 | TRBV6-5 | CASSQDRVSDTQYF
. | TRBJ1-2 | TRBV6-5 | CASSPSLANYGYTF
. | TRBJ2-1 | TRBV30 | CAWSALATYNEQFF
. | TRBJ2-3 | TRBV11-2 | CASSLDQASGRPRDTQYF
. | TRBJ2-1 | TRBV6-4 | CASSRASDSINEQFF
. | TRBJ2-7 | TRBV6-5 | CASSYSSPGSSYEQYF
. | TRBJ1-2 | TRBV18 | CASSPLGTQDSGLGYTF
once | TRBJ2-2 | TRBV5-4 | CASIEGGGRAPGELFF
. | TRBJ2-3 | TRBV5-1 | CASSLAGGGTDTQYF
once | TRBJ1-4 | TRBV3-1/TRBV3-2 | CASSPGVEEKLFF
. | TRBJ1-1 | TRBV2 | CASSRPGPMNTEAFF
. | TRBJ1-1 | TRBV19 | CASISDRLNTEAFF